Listed here are 11 T cell receptor beta chains from one sample, sequenced in a study of CD8+ T cells in alopecia areata. Extraction of RNA preceded its reverse transcription into cDNA, which served as the sequencing template. Using immunoSEQ multiplex PCR, the repertoire was profiled, and TCRdb retains in-frame clones only, with some absent. The sample contains 75,000 to 100,000 clones, about 45% of which appear only once. The sample consisted of CD4+ T cells sorted from blood. These receptors were taken from a human donor with alopecia areata.

A few counts support this clone. The CDR3 here is CATSRRVTGEKLFF. As DNA, the CDR3 is TGTGCCACCAGCCGGAGGGTGACTGGAGAAAAACTGTTTTTT. The chain has TRBV15 and TRBJ1-4, with no clear D. V was cut by 5 bases and J by 8 bases, with 15 bases left in between. The CDR3 sequence is 14 residues long. Germline V gene sequence: CDR1 LNHNV, CDR2 YYDKDF (reference sequence). Full variable domain (missing parts from reference TRBV15 and TRBJ1-4): DAMVIQNPRYQVTQFGKPVTLSCSQTLNHNVMYWYQQKSSQAPKLLFHYYDKDFNNEADTPDNFQSRRPNTSFCFLDIRSPGLGDTAMYLCATSRRVTGEKLFFGSGTQLSVL.

This clone is classed as medium-sized (0.01 to 0.1%). Other DNA sequences in this sample translate to the same CDR3. The chain employs TRBV28 and TRBJ1-5; D might be TRBD1 (5 bases). Germline lookup yields CDR1 MDHEN and CDR2 SYDVKM. V gave up 4 bases and J gave up 3 bases, with 7 bases separating them. The CDR3 has 13 amino acids. CDR3 residues: CASSWGDNQPQHF. DNA of the CDR3: TGTGCCAGCAGTTGGGGGGACAATCAGCCCCAGCATTTT. The complete variable domain, with remaining parts taken from reference TRBV28 and TRBJ1-5, reads DVKVTQSSRYLVKRTGEKVFLECVQDMDHENMFWYRQDPGLGLRLIYFSYDVKMKEKGDIPEGYSVSREKKERFSLILESASTNQTSMYLCASSWGDNQPQHFGDGTRLSIL.

V and J are TRBV5-1 and TRBJ2-1; D possibly corresponds to TRBD2 (6 bases). Trimming removed 1 base from V and 4 bases from J, with 9 bases in between. The CDR3 consists of 14 residues. From germline, CDR1 is SGHRS and CDR2 YFSETQ. The chain's CDR3 is CASSLTSLYNEQFF. The CDR3 region has the DNA TGCGCCAGCAGCTTGACTAGCCTGTACAATGAGCAGTTCTTC.

The J gene is TRBJ2-7, the V gene TRBV23-1; D is ambiguous. TRBV23-1 is known as an ORF, though its function is uncertain. V lost 8 bases and J lost 2, with 13 bases in between. The CDR3 is 13 residues long. The chain's CDR3 is CASAAGSTYEQYF. CDR3 coding DNA: TGCGCCAGCGCCGCAGGTTCCACCTACGAGCAGTACTTC.

The chain combines TRBV5-1 with TRBJ2-7; D is undetermined. Germline V gives CDR1 SGHRS, CDR2 YFSETQ. This CDR3 region has 16 residues. V shed 0 bases and J shed 4 bases, with 17 bases lying between them. The CDR3 DNA is TGCGCCAGCAGCTTGGTTTTCAGCCTAGACCCTTACGAGCAGTACTTC. Protein: CASSLVFSLDPYEQYF.

The chain combines TRBV29-1 with TRBJ2-1, with 13 bases fitting TRBD2. Germline CDR1 SQVTM, CDR2 ANQGSEA. The CDR3 runs 15 residues. Trimming cost V 3 bases and J 6 bases; bases outside gene matches: 5. The CDR3 region has the DNA TGCAGCGTTGACGGGACTAGCGGGGCCGTCAATGAGCAGTTCTTC. Translated: CSVDGTSGAVNEQFF.

The CDR3 protein is CASSFRSSGRGGEQYF. In DNA form, the CDR3 reads TGTGCCAGCAGTTTCAGGAGTAGCGGGAGAGGGGGCGAGCAGTACTTC. The chain uses TRBV28 and TRBJ2-7, with 9 bases matching TRBD2. The CDR3 is 16 amino acids. CDR1 MDHEN and CDR2 SYDVKM come from the germline V gene. J was trimmed by 6 bases and V by 3 bases; bases with no gene match: 12.

DNA of the CDR3: TGCGCCAGCAGCCAAGATAAGGGGACCGGGGAGCTGTTTTTT. This encodes CASSQDKGTGELFF. V and J are TRBV4-3 and TRBJ2-2; tentative D call: TRBD1 (5 bases). The CDR3 contains 14 residues. The V end lost 0 bases, the J end lost 5 bases, and 7 bases lay between the germline ends. The germline V gene encodes CDR1 LGHNA and CDR2 YSLEER.

The rearrangement uses TRBV29-1 and TRBJ1-1; D is possibly TRBD1 (6 bases). The germline CDR1 and CDR2 sequences are SQVTM and ANQGSEA. This CDR3 region has 14 residues. The V and J ends lost 6 bases and 1 base respectively, with 15 bases between them. The DNA of the CDR3 is TGCAGCGTGGGTTCCGGGACAAAGAACACTGAAGCTTTCTTT. Protein: CSVGSGTKNTEAFF.

V usage is TRBV29-1 and J usage is TRBJ1-2, with 7 bases identical to TRBD1. From germline, CDR1 is SQVTM and CDR2 ANQGSEA. There are 12 residues in the CDR3. The junction had 8 bases not matched to a gene; V was cut back by 6 bases and J by 7 bases. CDR3 sequence reads: CSVDPQGSGYTF. The CDR3 DNA follows: TGCAGCGTCGACCCACAGGGGAGTGGCTACACCTTC. Supplemented by reference TRBV29-1 and TRBJ1-2, the full variable domain reads SAVISQKPSRDICQRGTSLTIQCQVDSQVTMMFWYRQQPGQSLTLIATANQGSEATYESGFVIDKFPISRPNLTFSTLTVSNMSPEDSSIYLCSVDPQGSGYTFGSGTRLTVV.

The chain joins TRBV7-2 to TRBJ2-3; 11 nucleotides agree with TRBD2. The CDR3 consists of 16 residues. Germline-derived CDR1 and CDR2 are SGHTA and FQGNSA. J was trimmed by 4 bases and V by 5 bases; bases with no gene match: 8. CDR3 bases: TGTGCCAGCAGCGCCCGACTAGCGGGGCGGGCAGATACGCAGTATTTT. This sequence encodes CASSARLAGRADTQYF.